The 3 T cell receptor beta chains reported below all come from one sample, sequenced in a study of shared clonotypes between healthy human individuals. Some clones are missing from TCRdb's copy, which holds only in-frame ones; the method was immunoSEQ multiplex PCR. The sample records around 580,000 clones, roughly 98% being singletons. Selected positively for CCR7 and CD45RO-negative, naive CD8 cells excluded terminally differentiated effector memory CD45RA+ cells. Input material: naive CD8+ T cells sorted from blood. Receptors originate from a young man in good health.

This clone has just one count. CDR3 region: CASSAGTGGLEQYF. The CDR3 coding sequence is TGTGCCAGTAGTGCCGGGACAGGGGGTCTTGAGCAGTACTTC. The V call is TRBV19, the J call TRBJ2-7, with 11 positions matching TRBD1. Germline lookup yields CDR1 LNHDA and CDR2 SQIVND (reference sequence). The trim removed 5 bases at V and 7 bases at J, leaving 7 bases unmatched. CDR3 length: 14 residues. The full variable domain, rest sourced from reference TRBV19 and TRBJ2-7, is DGGITQSPKYLFRKEGQNVTLSCEQNLNHDAMYWYRQDPGQGLRLIYYSQIVNDFQKGDIAEGYSVSREKKESFPLTVTSAQKNPTAFYLCASSAGTGGLEQYFGPGTRLTVT.

The chain links TRBV27 to TRBJ2-7; perhaps TRBD1 as D (6 bases). Trimming cost V 2 bases and J 3 bases, with 11 bases left between them. Germline assignment: CDR1 MNHEY and CDR2 SMNVEV (reference sequence). CDR3 size: 14 residues. Here the CDR3 reads CASSLKGGYYEQYF. In DNA form, the CDR3 reads TGTGCCAGCAGTTTAAAAGGGGGATACTACGAGCAGTACTTC.

The chain links TRBV29-1 to TRBJ2-1, with D possibly being TRBD2 (6 bases). Trimming pared 3 bases from V and 5 bases from J, leaving 14 bases between. The V gene's germline CDR1 is SQVTM and CDR2 ANQGSEA. This CDR3 region has 14 residues. The chain's CDR3 is CSVEGLAYHNEQFF. Written as DNA, the CDR3 is TGCAGCGTTGAGGGGCTAGCGTACCACAATGAGCAGTTCTTC.